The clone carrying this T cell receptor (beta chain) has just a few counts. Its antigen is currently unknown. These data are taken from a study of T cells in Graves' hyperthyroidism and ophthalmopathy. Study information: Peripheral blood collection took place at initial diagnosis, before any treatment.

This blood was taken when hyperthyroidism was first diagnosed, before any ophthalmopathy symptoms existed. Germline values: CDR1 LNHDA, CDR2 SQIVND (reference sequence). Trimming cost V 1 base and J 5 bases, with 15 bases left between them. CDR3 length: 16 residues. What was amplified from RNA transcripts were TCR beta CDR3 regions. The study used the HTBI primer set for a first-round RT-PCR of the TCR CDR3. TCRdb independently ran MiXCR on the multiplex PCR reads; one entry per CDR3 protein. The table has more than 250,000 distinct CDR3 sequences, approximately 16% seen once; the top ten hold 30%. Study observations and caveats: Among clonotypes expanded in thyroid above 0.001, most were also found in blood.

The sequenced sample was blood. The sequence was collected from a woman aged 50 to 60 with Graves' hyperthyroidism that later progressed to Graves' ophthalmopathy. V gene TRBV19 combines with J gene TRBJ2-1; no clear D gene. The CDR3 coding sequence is TGTGCCAGTAGTATAGTAGCTTTTGAGGTCGACAATGAGCAGTTCTTC. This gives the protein CASSIVAFEVDNEQFF.